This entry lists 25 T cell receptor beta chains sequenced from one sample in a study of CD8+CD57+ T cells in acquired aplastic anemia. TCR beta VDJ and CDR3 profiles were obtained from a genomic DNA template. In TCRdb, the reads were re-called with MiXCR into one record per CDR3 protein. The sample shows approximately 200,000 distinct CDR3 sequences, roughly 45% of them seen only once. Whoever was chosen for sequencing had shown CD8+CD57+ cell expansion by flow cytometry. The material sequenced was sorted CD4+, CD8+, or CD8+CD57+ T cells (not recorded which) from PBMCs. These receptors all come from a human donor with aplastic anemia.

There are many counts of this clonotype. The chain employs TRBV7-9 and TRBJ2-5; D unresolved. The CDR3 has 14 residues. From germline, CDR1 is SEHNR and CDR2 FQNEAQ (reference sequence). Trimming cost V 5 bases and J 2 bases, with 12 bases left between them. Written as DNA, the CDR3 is TGTGCCAGCAGCCCCCATTTGGGGCAAGAGACCCAGTACTTC. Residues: CASSPHLGQETQYF.

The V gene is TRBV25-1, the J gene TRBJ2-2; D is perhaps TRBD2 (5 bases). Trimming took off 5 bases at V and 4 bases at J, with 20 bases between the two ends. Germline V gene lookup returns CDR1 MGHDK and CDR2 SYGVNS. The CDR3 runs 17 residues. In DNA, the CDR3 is TGTGCCAGCAGTTTAGCCGGAAGGATAGGGAGCACCGGGGAGCTGTTTTTT. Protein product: CASSLAGRIGSTGELFF. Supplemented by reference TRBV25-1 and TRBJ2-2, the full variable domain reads EADIYQTPRYLVIGTGKKITLECSQTMGHDKMYWYQQDPGMELHLIHYSYGVNSTEKGDLSSESTVSRIRTEHFPLTLESARPSHTSQYLCASSLAGRIGSTGELFFGEGSRLTVL.

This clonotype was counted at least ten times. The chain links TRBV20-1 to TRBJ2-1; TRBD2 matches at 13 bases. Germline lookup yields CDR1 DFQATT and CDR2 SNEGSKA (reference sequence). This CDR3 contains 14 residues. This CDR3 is CSASTSGGRTEQFF. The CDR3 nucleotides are TGCAGCGCCTCGACTAGCGGGGGGAGGACGGAGCAGTTCTTC.

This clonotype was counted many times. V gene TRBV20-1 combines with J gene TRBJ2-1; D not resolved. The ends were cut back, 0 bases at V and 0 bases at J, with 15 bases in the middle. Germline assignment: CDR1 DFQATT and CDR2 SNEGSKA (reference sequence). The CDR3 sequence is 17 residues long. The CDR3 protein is CSARDYTDQRSYNEQFF. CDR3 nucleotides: TGCAGTGCTAGAGATTATACGGACCAACGCTCCTACAATGAGCAGTTCTTC.

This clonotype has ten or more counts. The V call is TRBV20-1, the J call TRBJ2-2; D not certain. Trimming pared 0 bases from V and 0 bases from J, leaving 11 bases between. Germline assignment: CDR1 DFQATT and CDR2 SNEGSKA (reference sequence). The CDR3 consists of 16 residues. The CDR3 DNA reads TGCAGTGCTAGAGACGGCGAGCTCGCGAACACCGGGGAGCTGTTTTTT. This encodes CSARDGELANTGELFF.

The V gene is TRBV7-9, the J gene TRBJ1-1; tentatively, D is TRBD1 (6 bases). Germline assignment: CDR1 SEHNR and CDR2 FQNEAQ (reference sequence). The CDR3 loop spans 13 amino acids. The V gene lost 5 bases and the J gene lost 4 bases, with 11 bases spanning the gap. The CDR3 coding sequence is TGTGCCAGCAGCCAACCGGGGGCCACTGAAGCTTTCTTT. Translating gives CASSQPGATEAFF.

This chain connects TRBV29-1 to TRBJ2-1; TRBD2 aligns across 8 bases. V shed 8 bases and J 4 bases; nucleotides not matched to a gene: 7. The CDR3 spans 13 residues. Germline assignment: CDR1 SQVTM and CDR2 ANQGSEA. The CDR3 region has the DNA TGCAGCTTTGGTACTAGCGGATACAATGAGCAGTTCTTC. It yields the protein CSFGTSGYNEQFF.

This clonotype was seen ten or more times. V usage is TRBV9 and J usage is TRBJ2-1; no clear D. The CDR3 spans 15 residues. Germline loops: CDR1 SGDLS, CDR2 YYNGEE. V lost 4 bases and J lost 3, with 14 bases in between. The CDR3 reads CASSPGPSVYNEQFF. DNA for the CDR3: TGTGCCAGCAGCCCCGGGCCCAGCGTCTACAATGAGCAGTTCTTC.

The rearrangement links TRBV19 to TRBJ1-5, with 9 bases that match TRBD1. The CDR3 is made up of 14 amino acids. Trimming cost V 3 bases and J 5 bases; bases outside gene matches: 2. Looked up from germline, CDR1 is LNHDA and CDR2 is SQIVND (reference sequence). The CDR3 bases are TGTGCCAGTAGTATGGGACAGGGTGATCAGCCCCAGCATTTT. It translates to CASSMGQGDQPQHF.

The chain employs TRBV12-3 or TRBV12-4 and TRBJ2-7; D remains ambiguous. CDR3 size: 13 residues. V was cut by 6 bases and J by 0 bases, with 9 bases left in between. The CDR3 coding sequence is TGTGCCAGCAGGTACACCAGCTCCTACGAGCAGTACTTC. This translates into CASRYTSSYEQYF.

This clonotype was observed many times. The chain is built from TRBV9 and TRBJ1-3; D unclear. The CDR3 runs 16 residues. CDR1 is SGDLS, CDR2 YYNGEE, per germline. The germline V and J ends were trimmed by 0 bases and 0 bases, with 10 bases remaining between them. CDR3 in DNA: TGTGCCAGCAGCGTAGGTTCGGCCCACTCTGGAAACACCATATATTTT. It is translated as CASSVGSAHSGNTIYF.

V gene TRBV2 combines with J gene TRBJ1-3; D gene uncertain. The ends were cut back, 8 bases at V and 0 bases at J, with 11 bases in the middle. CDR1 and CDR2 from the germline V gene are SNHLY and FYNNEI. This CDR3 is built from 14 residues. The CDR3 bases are TGTGCCAGCCGAACACTCCCCTCTGGAAACACCATATATTTT. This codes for CASRTLPSGNTIYF.

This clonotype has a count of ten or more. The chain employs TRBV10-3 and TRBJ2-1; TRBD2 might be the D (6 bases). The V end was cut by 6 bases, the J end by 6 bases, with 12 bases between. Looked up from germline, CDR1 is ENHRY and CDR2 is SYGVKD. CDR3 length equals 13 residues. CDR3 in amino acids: CAIRRDSINEQFF. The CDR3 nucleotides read TGTGCCATCAGGAGGGACTCCATCAATGAGCAGTTCTTC.

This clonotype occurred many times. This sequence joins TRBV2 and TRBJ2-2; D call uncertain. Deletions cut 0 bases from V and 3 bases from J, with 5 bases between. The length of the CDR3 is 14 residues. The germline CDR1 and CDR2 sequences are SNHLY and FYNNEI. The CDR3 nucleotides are TGTGCCAGCAGTGAAGCTCGGGACACCGGGGAGCTGTTTTTT. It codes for CASSEARDTGELFF.

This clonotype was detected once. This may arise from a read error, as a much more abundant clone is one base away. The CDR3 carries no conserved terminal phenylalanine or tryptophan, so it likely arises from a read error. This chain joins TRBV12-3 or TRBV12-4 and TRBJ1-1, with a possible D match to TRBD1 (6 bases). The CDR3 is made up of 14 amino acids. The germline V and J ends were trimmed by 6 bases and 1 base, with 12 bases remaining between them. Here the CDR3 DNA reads TGTGCCAGCAGGCCGACAGGTGGGAACACTGAAGCTTTCTCT. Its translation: CASRPTGGNTEAFS.

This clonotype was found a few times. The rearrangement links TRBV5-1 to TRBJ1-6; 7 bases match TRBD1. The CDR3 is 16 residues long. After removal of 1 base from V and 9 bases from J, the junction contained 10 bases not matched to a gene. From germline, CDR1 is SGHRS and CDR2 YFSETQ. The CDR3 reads CASSLSSRQGGSPLHF. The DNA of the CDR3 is TGCGCCAGCAGCTTGTCATCCCGACAGGGTGGTTCACCCCTCCACTTT.

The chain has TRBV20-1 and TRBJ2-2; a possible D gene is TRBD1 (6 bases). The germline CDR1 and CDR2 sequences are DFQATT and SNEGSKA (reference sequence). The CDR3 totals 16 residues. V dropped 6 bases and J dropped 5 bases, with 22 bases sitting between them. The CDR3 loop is CSAPVPQGIGTGELFF. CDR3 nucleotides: TGCAGTGCCCCCGTTCCTCAGGGGATTGGGACCGGGGAGCTGTTTTTT.

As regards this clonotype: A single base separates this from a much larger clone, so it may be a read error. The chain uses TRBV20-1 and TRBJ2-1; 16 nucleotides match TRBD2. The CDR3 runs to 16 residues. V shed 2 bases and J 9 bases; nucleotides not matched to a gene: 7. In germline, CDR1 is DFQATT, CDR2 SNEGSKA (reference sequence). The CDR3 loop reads CSARSGLAGGPIEQFF. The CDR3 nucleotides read TGCAGTGCTAGATCGGGACTAGCGGGGGGGCCGATTGAGCAGTTCTTC.

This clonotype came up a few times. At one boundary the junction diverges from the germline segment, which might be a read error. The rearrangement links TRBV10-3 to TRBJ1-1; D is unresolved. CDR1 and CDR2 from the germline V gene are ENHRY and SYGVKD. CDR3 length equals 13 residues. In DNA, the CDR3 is TGTGCCACCAGTGATCAAGGGAACACTGGAGCTTTCTTT. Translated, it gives CATSDQGNTGAFF.

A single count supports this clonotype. CDR3 DNA sequence: TGTGCCAGCAGTTCCAAGGGGGGGGAGACGAACACTGAAGCTTTCTTT. Residues: CASSSKGGETNTEAFF. J is TRBJ1-1 and V is TRBV2, with TRBD1 as a possible D gene (6 bases). Germline CDR1 reads SNHLY; CDR2 reads FYNNEI. This CDR3 has 16 residues. The V end lost 5 bases, the J end lost 1 base, and 17 bases lay between the germline ends.

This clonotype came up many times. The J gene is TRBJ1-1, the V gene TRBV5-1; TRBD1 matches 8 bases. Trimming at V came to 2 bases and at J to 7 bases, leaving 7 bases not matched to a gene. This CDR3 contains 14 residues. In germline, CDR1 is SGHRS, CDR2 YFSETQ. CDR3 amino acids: CASSFGQGVGEAFF. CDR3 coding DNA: TGCGCCAGCAGCTTCGGACAGGGAGTGGGTGAAGCTTTCTTT.

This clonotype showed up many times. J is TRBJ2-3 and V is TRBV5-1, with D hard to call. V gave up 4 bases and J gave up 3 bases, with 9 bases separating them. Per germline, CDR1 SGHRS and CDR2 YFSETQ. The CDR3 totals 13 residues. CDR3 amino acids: CASSQYGTDTQYF. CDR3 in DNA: TGCGCCAGCAGCCAGTACGGGACAGATACGCAGTATTTT.

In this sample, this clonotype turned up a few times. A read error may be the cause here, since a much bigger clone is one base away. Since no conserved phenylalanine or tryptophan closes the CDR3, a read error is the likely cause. CDR3: CASSQEGSNQPQHS. The CDR3 bases are TGCGCCAGCAGCCAAGAAGGGAGCAATCAGCCCCAGCATTCT. This chain uses TRBV4-1 with TRBJ1-5, with no clear D. Germline-derived CDR1 and CDR2 are MGHRA and YSYEKL. This CDR3 region has 14 residues. V dropped 0 bases and J dropped 1 base, with 4 bases sitting between them.

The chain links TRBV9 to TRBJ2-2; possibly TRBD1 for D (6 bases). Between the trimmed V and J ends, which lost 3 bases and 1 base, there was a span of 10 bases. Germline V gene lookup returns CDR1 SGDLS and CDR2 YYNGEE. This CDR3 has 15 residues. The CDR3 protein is CASSAPTGNTGELFF. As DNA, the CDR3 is TGTGCCAGCAGCGCACCGACAGGGAACACCGGGGAGCTGTTTTTT.

CDR3 DNA: TGTGCCAGCAGCTTAAGTTGGGACAGGCTTGGAAACACCATATATTTT. It encodes CASSLSWDRLGNTIYF. The J gene is TRBJ1-3, the V gene TRBV11-2; 8 positions agree with TRBD1. The CDR3 length is 16 residues. After removal of 2 bases from V and 3 bases from J, the junction contained 6 bases not matched to a gene. Germline V gene data show CDR1 as SGHAT and CDR2 as FQNNGV.